This T cell receptor (beta chain) was sequenced in a study of T cells in Graves' hyperthyroidism and ophthalmopathy. The CDR3 runs to 15 residues. The germline gives CDR1 MNHEY, CDR2 SVGAGI. V gave up 6 bases and J gave up 4 bases, with 15 bases separating them. Using RNA transcripts as the source, TCR beta CDR3 regions were amplified. TCR CDR3 regions were first amplified by RT-PCR with HTBI primers. TCRdb itself ran the multiplex PCR reads through MiXCR, one entry per CDR3 protein. The table includes 600,000 to 700,000 distinct CDR3 sequences, about 14% detected once. This clonotype was counted at least ten times.

Sequencing was carried out using blood. The rearrangement joins TRBV6-5 to TRBJ2-2; D is undetermined. The clonotype originates from a middle-aged woman with Graves' ophthalmopathy. In DNA, the CDR3 is TGTGCCAGCAGCCCCCCGGGTACCTTCACCGGGGAGCTGTTTTTT. Translation gives CASSPPGTFTGELFF.